This T cell receptor (beta chain) was captured in a study of T cells in Graves' hyperthyroidism and ophthalmopathy. From RNA transcripts, TCR beta CDR3 regions were amplified. HTBI primers were used for first-round RT-PCR of the TCR CDR3. TCRdb reprocessed the multiplex PCR reads via MiXCR and lists one record per CDR3 protein. The table records approximately 430,000 distinct CDR3 sequences, more than 15% of them present only once. There are 14 residues in the CDR3. Germline V lookup: CDR1 MDHEN, CDR2 SYDVKM. V was clipped by 5 bases and J by 5 bases, with 15 bases between them. This clonotype was found many times. Every diagnosis used clinical symptoms, serum thyroxine and TRAb, thyroid ultrasound and orbital computed tomography. Isolation of PBMCs was performed on about 10 ml fresh peripheral blood.

The sample was blood. The clonotype comes from a woman between 18 and 29 years old with Graves' hyperthyroidism. The chain combines TRBV28 with TRBJ2-5, with a tentative D call TRBD1 (6 bases). CDR3 nucleotides: TGTGCCAGCAGTACACCACAGGGATCGGAGACCCAGTACTTC. This encodes CASSTPQGSETQYF.